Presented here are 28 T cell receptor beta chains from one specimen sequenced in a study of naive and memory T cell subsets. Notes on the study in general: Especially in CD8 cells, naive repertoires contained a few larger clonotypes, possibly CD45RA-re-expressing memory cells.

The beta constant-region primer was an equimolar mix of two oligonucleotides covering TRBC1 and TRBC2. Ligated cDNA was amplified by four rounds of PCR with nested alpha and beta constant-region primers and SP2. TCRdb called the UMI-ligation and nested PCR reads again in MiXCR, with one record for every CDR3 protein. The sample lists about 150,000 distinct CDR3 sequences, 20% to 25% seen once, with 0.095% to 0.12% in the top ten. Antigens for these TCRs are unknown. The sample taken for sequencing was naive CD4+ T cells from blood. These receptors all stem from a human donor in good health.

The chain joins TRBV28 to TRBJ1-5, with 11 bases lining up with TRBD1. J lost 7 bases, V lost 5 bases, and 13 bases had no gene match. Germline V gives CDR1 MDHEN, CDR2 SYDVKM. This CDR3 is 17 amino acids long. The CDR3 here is CASSLTEGQGGGQPQHF. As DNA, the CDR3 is TGTGCCAGCAGTCTGACAGAGGGACAGGGGGGCGGGCAGCCCCAGCATTTT.

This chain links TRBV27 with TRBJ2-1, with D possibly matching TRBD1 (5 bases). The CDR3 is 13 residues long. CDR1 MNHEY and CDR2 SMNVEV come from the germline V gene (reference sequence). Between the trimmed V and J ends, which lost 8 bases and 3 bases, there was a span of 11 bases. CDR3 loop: CASRPDSYNEQFF. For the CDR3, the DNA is TGTGCCAGCCGACCTGACAGCTACAATGAGCAGTTCTTC.

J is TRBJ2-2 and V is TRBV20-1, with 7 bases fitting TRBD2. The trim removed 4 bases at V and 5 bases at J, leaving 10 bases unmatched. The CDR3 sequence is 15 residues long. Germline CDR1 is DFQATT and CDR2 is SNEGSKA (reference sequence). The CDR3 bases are TGCAGTGCTAAGGGATTAGCGGGCACTACCGGGGAGCTGTTTTTT. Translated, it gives CSAKGLAGTTGELFF.

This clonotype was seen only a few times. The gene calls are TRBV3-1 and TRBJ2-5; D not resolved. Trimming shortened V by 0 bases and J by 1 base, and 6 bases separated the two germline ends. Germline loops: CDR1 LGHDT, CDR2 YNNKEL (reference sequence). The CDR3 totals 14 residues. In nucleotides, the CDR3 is TGTGCCAGCAGCCAAGAGCAGATCCAAGAGACCCAGTACTTC. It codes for CASSQEQIQETQYF.

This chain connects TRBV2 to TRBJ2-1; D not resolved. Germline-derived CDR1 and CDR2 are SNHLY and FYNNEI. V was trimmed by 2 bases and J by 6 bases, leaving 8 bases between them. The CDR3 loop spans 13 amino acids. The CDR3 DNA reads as TGTGCCAGCAGTGAAAGCCCCATCAATGAGCAGTTCTTC. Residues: CASSESPINEQFF.

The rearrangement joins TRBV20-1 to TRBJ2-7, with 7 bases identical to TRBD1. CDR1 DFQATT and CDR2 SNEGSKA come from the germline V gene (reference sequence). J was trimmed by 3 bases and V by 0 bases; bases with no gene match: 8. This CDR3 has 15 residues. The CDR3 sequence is CSARDLGTVLYEQYF. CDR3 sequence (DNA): TGCAGTGCTAGAGATTTGGGGACAGTCCTCTACGAGCAGTACTTC.

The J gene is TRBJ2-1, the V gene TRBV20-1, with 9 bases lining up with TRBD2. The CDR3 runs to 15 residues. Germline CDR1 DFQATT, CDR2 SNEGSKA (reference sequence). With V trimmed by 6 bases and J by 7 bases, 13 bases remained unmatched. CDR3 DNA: TGCAGTGCCCTAGTCGCAGCGGGAGGTTTAAATGAGCAGTTCTTC. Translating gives CSALVAAGGLNEQFF.

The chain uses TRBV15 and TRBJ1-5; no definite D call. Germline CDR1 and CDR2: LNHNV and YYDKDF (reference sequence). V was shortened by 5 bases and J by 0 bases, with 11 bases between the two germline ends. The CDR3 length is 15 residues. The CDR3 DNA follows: TGTGCCACCAGCCACAGCATATATAGCAATCAGCCCCAGCATTTT. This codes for CATSHSIYSNQPQHF.

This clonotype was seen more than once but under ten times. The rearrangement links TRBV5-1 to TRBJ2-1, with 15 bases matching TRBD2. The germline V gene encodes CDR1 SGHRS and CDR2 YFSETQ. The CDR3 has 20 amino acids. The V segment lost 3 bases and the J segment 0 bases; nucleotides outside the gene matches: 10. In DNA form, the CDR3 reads TGCGCCAGCAGCTCGACTCGTGGACTAGCGGGAGGGCCCTCCTACAATGAGCAGTTCTTC. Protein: CASSSTRGLAGGPSYNEQFF.

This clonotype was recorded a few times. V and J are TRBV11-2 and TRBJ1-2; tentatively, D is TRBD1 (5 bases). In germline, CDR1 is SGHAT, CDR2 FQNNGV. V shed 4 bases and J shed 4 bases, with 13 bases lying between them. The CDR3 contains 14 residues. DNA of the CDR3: TGTGCCAGCAGCTCGCATCAGGGCTCCTATGGCTACACCTTC. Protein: CASSSHQGSYGYTF.

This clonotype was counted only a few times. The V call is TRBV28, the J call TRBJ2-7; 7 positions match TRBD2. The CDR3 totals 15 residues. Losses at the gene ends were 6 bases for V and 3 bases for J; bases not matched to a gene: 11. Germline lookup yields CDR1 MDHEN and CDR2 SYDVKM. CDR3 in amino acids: CASSLSGASGYEQYF. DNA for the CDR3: TGTGCCAGCAGCCTTAGTGGCGCTAGCGGCTACGAGCAGTACTTC.

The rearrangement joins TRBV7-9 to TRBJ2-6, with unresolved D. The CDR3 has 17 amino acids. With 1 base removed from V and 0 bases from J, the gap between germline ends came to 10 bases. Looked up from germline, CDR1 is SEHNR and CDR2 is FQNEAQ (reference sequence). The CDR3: CASSLGLMGSGANVLTF. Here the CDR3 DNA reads TGTGCCAGCAGCTTAGGGCTGATGGGCTCTGGGGCCAACGTCCTGACTTTC.

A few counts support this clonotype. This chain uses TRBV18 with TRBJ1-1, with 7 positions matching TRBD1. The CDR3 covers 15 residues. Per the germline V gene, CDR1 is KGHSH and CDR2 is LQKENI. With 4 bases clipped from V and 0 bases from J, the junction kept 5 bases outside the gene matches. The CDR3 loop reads CASSQQRGLNTEAFF. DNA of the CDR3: TGTGCCAGCTCACAGCAAAGGGGGCTGAACACTGAAGCTTTCTTT. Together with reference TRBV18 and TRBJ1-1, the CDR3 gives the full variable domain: NAGVMQNPRHLVRRRGQEARLRCSPMKGHSHVYWYRQLPEEGLKFMVYLQKENIIDESGMPKERFSAEFPKEGPSILRIQQVVRGDSAAYFCASSQQRGLNTEAFFGQGTRLTVV.

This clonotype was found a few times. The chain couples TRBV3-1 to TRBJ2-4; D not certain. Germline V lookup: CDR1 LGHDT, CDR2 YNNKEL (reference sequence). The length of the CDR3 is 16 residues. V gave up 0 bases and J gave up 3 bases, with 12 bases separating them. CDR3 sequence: CASSQDAPGVKNIQYF. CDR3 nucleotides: TGTGCCAGCAGCCAAGATGCCCCGGGTGTCAAAAACATTCAGTACTTC.

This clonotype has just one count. This CDR3 reads CASSRLAGGGRDSNSQFF. CDR3 in DNA: TGCGCCAGCAGCCGGTTAGCCGGTGGGGGTAGGGACTCCAATTCGCAGTTCTTC. V is TRBV5-1 and J is TRBJ2-1; perhaps TRBD2 as D (6 bases). The CDR3 is made up of 18 amino acids. Trimming shortened V by 4 bases and J by 12 bases, and 32 bases separated the two germline ends. CDR1 and CDR2 (germline): SGHRS, YFSETQ.

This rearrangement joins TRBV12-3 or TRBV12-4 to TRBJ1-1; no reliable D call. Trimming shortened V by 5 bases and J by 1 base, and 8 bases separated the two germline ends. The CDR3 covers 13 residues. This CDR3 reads CASSDQANTEAFF. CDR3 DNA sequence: TGTGCCAGCAGTGACCAGGCGAACACTGAAGCTTTCTTT.

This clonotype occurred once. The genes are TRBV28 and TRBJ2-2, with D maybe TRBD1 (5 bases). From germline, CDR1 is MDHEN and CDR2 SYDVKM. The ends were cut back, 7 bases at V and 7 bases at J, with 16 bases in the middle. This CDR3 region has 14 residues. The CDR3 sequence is CASTAQGYIGELFF. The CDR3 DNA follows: TGTGCCAGCACCGCGCAGGGTTACATCGGGGAGCTGTTTTTT. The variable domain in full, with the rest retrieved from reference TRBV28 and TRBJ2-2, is DVKVTQSSRYLVKRTGEKVFLECVQDMDHENMFWYRQDPGLGLRLIYFSYDVKMKEKGDIPEGYSVSREKKERFSLILESASTNQTSMYLCASTAQGYIGELFFGEGSRLTVL.

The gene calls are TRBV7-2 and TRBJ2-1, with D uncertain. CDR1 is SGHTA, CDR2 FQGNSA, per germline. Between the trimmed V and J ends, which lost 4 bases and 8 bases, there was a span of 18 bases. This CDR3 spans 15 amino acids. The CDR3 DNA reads TGTGCCAGCAGCTCCCAGGTGGGTTGGCTCGATGAGCAGTTCTTC. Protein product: CASSSQVGWLDEQFF.

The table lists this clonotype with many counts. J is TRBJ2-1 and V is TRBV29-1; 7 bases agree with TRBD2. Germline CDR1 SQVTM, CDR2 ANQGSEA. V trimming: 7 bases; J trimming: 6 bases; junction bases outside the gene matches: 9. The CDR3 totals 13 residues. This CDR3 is CSGKLAAFNEQFF. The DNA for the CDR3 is TGCAGCGGGAAGCTAGCGGCCTTCAATGAGCAGTTCTTC.

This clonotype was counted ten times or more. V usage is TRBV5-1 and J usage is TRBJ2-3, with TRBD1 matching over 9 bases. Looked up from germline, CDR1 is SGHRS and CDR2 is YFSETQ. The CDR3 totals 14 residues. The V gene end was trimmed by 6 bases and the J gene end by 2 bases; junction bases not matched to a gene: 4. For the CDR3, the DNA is TGCGCCAGCACACAGGGGGCTTCCACAGATACGCAGTATTTT. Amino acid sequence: CASTQGASTDTQYF.

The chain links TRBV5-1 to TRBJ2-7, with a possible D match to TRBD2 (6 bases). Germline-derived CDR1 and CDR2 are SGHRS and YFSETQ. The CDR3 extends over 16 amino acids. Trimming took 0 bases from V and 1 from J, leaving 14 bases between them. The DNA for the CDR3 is TGCGCCAGCAGCTTGGGAGCTGGAGGGGCTTCCTACGAGCAGTACTTC. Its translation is CASSLGAGGASYEQYF. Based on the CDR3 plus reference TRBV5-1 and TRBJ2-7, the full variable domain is KAGVTQTPRYLIKTRGQQVTLSCSPISGHRSVSWYQQTPGQGLQFLFEYFSETQRNKGNFPGRFSGRQFSNSRSEMNVSTLELGDSALYLCASSLGAGGASYEQYFGPGTRLTVT.

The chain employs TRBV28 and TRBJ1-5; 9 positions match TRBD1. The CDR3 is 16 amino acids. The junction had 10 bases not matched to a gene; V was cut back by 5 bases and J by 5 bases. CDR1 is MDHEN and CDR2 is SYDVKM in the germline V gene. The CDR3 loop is CASSPDRGAGDQPQHF. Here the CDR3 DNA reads TGTGCCAGCAGTCCCGACAGGGGGGCGGGGGATCAGCCCCAGCATTTT. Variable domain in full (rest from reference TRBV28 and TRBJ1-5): DVKVTQSSRYLVKRTGEKVFLECVQDMDHENMFWYRQDPGLGLRLIYFSYDVKMKEKGDIPEGYSVSREKKERFSLILESASTNQTSMYLCASSPDRGAGDQPQHFGDGTRLSIL.

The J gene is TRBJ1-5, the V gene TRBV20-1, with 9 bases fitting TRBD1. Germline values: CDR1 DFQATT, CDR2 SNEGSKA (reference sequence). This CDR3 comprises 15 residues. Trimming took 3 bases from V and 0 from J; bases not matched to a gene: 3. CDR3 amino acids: CSASGTGHSNQPQHF. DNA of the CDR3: TGCAGTGCTAGCGGGACAGGGCATAGCAATCAGCCCCAGCATTTT.

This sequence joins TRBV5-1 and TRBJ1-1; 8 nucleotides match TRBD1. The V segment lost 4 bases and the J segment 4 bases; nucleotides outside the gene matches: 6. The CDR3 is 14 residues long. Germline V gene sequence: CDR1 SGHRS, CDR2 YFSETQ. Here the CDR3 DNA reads TGCGCCAGCAGCCCGAAGACAGGGGCCACTGAAGCTTTCTTT. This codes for CASSPKTGATEAFF.

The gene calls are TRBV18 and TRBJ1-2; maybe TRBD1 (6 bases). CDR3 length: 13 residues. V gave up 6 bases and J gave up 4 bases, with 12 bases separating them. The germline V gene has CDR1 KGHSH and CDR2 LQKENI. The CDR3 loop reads CASSDQGIYGYTF. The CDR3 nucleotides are TGTGCCAGCTCCGACCAGGGGATCTATGGCTACACCTTC.

Here the CDR3 reads CASYKPSSYEQYF. DNA of the CDR3: TGTGCCAGCTACAAACCGAGCTCCTACGAGCAGTACTTC. The chain is built from TRBV28 and TRBJ2-7; no clear D. Germline V gene data show CDR1 as MDHEN and CDR2 as SYDVKM. V dropped 8 bases and J dropped 0 bases, with 11 bases sitting between them. The CDR3 has 13 amino acids.

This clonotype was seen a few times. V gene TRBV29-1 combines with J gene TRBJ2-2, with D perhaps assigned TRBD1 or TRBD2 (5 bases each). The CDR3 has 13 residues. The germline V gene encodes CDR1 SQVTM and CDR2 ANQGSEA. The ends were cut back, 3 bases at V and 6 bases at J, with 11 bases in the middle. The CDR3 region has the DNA TGCAGCGTTGATCGAGTGGGGGCCGGGGAGCTGTTTTTT. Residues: CSVDRVGAGELFF.

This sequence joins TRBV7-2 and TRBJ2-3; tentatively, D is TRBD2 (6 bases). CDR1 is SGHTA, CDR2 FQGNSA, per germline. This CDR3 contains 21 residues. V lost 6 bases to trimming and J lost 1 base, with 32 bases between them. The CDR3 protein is CASRRLIAGPGVASGTDTQYF. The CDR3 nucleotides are TGTGCCAGCAGAAGACTGATTGCGGGGCCGGGGGTGGCCTCTGGCACAGATACGCAGTATTTT.